The 22 T cell receptor beta chains reported below all come from one sample, sequenced in a study of T cell responses to AZD1222 COVID-19 vaccine. Generated by immunoSEQ multiplex PCR, the TCRdb table keeps only in-frame clones and is missing some. Here the sample spans 35,000 to 50,000 clones, over 75% being singletons. The sample consisted of peripheral blood, taken 28 days after the second dose of the MenACWY control vaccine. Receptors were obtained from an adult who received the MenACWY meningococcal vaccine as a control.

The chain employs TRBV5-6 and TRBJ1-2; tentatively, D is TRBD1 (6 bases). CDR1 and CDR2 from the germline V gene are SGHDT and YYEEEE. The ends were cut back, 3 bases at V and 2 bases at J, with 20 bases in the middle. The CDR3 spans 17 residues. CDR3: CASSSRFPGHINYGYTF. CDR3 DNA sequence: TGTGCCAGCAGCTCTAGATTTCCGGGACATATAAACTATGGCTACACCTTC.

The chain uses TRBV7-8 and TRBJ1-3; maybe TRBD1 (5 bases). V dropped 5 bases and J dropped 1 base, with 9 bases sitting between them. The CDR3 is 14 residues long. The germline CDR1 and CDR2 sequences are SGHVS and FQNEAQ. CDR3 DNA sequence: TGTGCCAGCAGCCTAGGGGTATCTGGAAACACCATATATTTT. Protein sequence: CASSLGVSGNTIYF. The variable domain in full, completed from reference TRBV7-8 and TRBJ1-3, reads GAGVSQSPRYKVAKRGQDVALRCDPISGHVSLFWYQQALGQGPEFLTYFQNEAQLDKSGLPSDRFFAERPEGSVSTLKIQRTQQEDSAVYLCASSLGVSGNTIYFGEGSWLTVV.

In its sample, this clone was seen a few times. The chain joins TRBV11-1 to TRBJ1-4; the D gene is possibly TRBD1 (5 bases). CDR3 size: 16 residues. Looked up from germline, CDR1 is SGHAT and CDR2 is FQDESV (reference sequence). V was clipped by 5 bases and J by 8 bases, with 21 bases between them. The CDR3 sequence: CASSRDSDRGEEKLFF. Here the CDR3 DNA reads TGTGCCAGCAGCCGGGATTCGGACCGGGGGGAAGAAAAACTGTTTTTT.

The V gene is TRBV2, the J gene TRBJ1-5; weak D call: TRBD1 (6 bases). CDR1 SNHLY and CDR2 FYNNEI come from the germline V gene. Trimming removed 7 bases from V and 6 bases from J, with 19 bases in between. CDR3 length: 15 residues. The chain's CDR3 is CASNLRREGGQPQHF. CDR3 in DNA: TGTGCCAGCAACCTAAGAAGGGAAGGGGGTCAGCCCCAGCATTTT.

The CDR3 region is CSVVPEGNSPLHF. As DNA, the CDR3 is TGCAGCGTTGTACCAGAGGGTAATTCACCCCTCCACTTT. The V call is TRBV29-1, the J call TRBJ1-6; D is ambiguous. Between the trimmed V and J ends, which lost 4 bases and 6 bases, there was a span of 10 bases. The length of the CDR3 is 13 residues. Germline CDR1 reads SQVTM; CDR2 reads ANQGSEA.

The chain employs TRBV28 and TRBJ2-7, with TRBD1 matching over 7 bases. This CDR3 contains 14 residues. Germline lookup yields CDR1 MDHEN and CDR2 SYDVKM. V trimming: 5 bases; J trimming: 3 bases; junction bases outside the gene matches: 7. The CDR3 sequence: CASSGGQLYYEQYF. The CDR3 region has the DNA TGTGCCAGCAGTGGGGGACAGCTCTACTACGAGCAGTACTTC.

The V call is TRBV5-1, the J call TRBJ2-3; perhaps TRBD2 as D (6 bases). The CDR3 spans 16 residues. V gave up 1 base and J gave up 0 bases, with 12 bases separating them. Germline CDR1 SGHRS, CDR2 YFSETQ. The CDR3 spells CASSLWVGTSTDTQYF. In DNA, the CDR3 is TGCGCCAGCAGCTTGTGGGTCGGGACTAGCACAGATACGCAGTATTTT.

This clone was seen once. The chain's CDR3 is CASSLGLGGANVLTF. The CDR3 coding sequence is TGCGCCAGCAGCTTGGGGTTGGGTGGGGCCAACGTCCTGACTTTC. V and J are TRBV5-1 and TRBJ2-6; D is ambiguous. Germline CDR1 reads SGHRS; CDR2 reads YFSETQ. V was cut by 0 bases and J by 3 bases, with 7 bases left in between. The CDR3 runs 15 residues.

V gene TRBV5-1 combines with J gene TRBJ2-7, with TRBD1 as a possible D gene (6 bases). Germline V gene lookup returns CDR1 SGHRS and CDR2 YFSETQ. Trimming left V 1 base short and J 2 bases short, with 13 bases between. CDR3 length: 15 residues. The CDR3 DNA is TGCGCCAGCAGCTTGAGGCAGGGGTCGCCCTACGAGCAGTACTTC. Encoded protein: CASSLRQGSPYEQYF.

CDR3 sequence (DNA): TGCGCCAGCAGCTTGGGCACCACGAACACCGGGGAGCTGTTTTTT. Its translation is CASSLGTTNTGELFF. This chain joins TRBV5-1 and TRBJ2-2; the D is unclear. Trimming took 0 bases from V and 0 from J, leaving 6 bases between them. Germline assignment: CDR1 SGHRS and CDR2 YFSETQ. The CDR3 has 15 amino acids.

This chain links TRBV6-5 with TRBJ1-1; perhaps TRBD1 as D (6 bases). Per germline, CDR1 MNHEY and CDR2 SVGAGI. The CDR3 length is 14 residues. The V end lost 0 bases, the J end lost 7 bases, and 12 bases lay between the germline ends. The CDR3 nucleotides read TGTGCCAGCAGTTACTCGGACAGTTTGGTTGAAGCTTTCTTT. Its translation is CASSYSDSLVEAFF.

This clone turned up a few times. The rearrangement links TRBV4-1 to TRBJ1-2, with 7 bases matching TRBD1. The germline gives CDR1 MGHRA, CDR2 YSYEKL. With 3 bases clipped from V and 4 bases from J, the junction kept 14 bases outside the gene matches. There are 17 residues in the CDR3. CDR3 DNA sequence: TGCGCCAGCAGCCATCCCCCCCAGACAGGGCCATCCTATGGCTACACCTTC. This encodes CASSHPPQTGPSYGYTF.

The table lists this clone with many counts. The rearrangement joins TRBV5-1 to TRBJ2-7, with a tentative D call TRBD2 (7 bases). The CDR3 covers 18 residues. Germline CDR1 SGHRS, CDR2 YFSETQ. Between the trimmed V and J ends, which lost 0 bases and 2 bases, there was a span of 21 bases. CDR3 nucleotides: TGCGCCAGCAGCTTGGGCTCAAGGGGGGCGGGAGTTGCCTACGAGCAGTACTTC. It is translated as CASSLGSRGAGVAYEQYF. Combining the CDR3 with reference TRBV5-1 and TRBJ2-7 gives the whole variable domain KAGVTQTPRYLIKTRGQQVTLSCSPISGHRSVSWYQQTPGQGLQFLFEYFSETQRNKGNFPGRFSGRQFSNSRSEMNVSTLELGDSALYLCASSLGSRGAGVAYEQYFGPGTRLTVT.

J is TRBJ1-6 and V is TRBV19, with TRBD1 matching 7 bases. The V gene end was trimmed by 7 bases and the J gene end by 4 bases; junction bases not matched to a gene: 4. Germline V CDR1 and CDR2: LNHDA, SQIVND (reference sequence). CDR3 length: 14 residues. CDR3 in DNA: TGTGCCAGTAAGCTGGGACAGTATAATTCACCCCTCCACTTT. As protein: CASKLGQYNSPLHF.

V usage is TRBV5-1 and J usage is TRBJ2-6; weak D call: TRBD2 (5 bases). This CDR3 spans 16 amino acids. CDR1 is SGHRS, CDR2 YFSETQ, per germline. V lost 6 bases, J lost 1 base, and 14 bases lay in between. CDR3 nucleotides: TGCGCCAGCAAGACCGGGGTTCTTTCTGGGGCCAACGTCCTGACTTTC. Translating gives CASKTGVLSGANVLTF.

The chain has TRBV6-1 and TRBJ1-6; D not resolved. The ends were cut back, 0 bases at V and 0 bases at J, with 12 bases in the middle. The CDR3 has 18 residues. The germline gives CDR1 MNHNS, CDR2 SASEGT. For the CDR3, the DNA is TGTGCCAGCAGTGAAGCTTTTACACCGAGCTCCTATAATTCACCCCTCCACTTT. This sequence encodes CASSEAFTPSSYNSPLHF.

V and J are TRBV5-1 and TRBJ2-6, with 11 bases fitting TRBD1. V shed 3 bases, J shed 2 bases, and the junction held 7 bases outside the gene matches. The CDR3 has 18 amino acids. Germline loops: CDR1 SGHRS, CDR2 YFSETQ. This CDR3 reads CASSSIPGQGAGANVLTF. The DNA of the CDR3 is TGCGCCAGCAGCTCCATACCGGGACAGGGGGCTGGGGCCAACGTCCTGACTTTC.

The rearrangement joins TRBV28 to TRBJ1-4, with D possibly TRBD1 on 6 matching bases. V lost 5 bases to trimming and J lost 0 bases, with 13 bases between them. Germline values: CDR1 MDHEN, CDR2 SYDVKM. This CDR3 is 16 amino acids long. This CDR3 reads CASSPPGAATNEKLFF. The CDR3, as DNA: TGTGCCAGCAGTCCCCCGGGGGCAGCAACTAATGAAAAACTGTTTTTT.

The gene calls are TRBV28 and TRBJ1-5; 8 nucleotides match TRBD1. Germline CDR1 MDHEN, CDR2 SYDVKM. The CDR3 runs 18 residues. With V trimmed by 2 bases and J by 4 bases, 13 bases remained unmatched. The CDR3: CASSLIGRPTGENQPQHF. CDR3 in DNA: TGTGCCAGCAGTTTAATCGGGCGACCGACAGGGGAAAATCAGCCCCAGCATTTT.

In DNA, the CDR3 is TGTGCCAGCAGCTTAGATGGCGGAACTGGAAACACCATATATTTT. This gives the protein CASSLDGGTGNTIYF. The chain couples TRBV7-9 to TRBJ1-3; D is ambiguous. Trimming took off 1 base at V and 2 bases at J, with 9 bases between the two ends. CDR3 length: 15 residues. Per the germline V gene, CDR1 is SEHNR and CDR2 is FQNEAQ (reference sequence).

This rearrangement joins TRBV28 to TRBJ1-5; TRBD1 is a possible D gene (6 bases). The germline gives CDR1 MDHEN, CDR2 SYDVKM. Trimming pared 5 bases from V and 0 bases from J, leaving 11 bases between. The CDR3 contains 15 residues. The CDR3, as DNA: TGTGCCAGCAGTCGGACAGTCTATAGCAATCAGCCCCAGCATTTT. Translation: CASSRTVYSNQPQHF.

This clone came up once. V gene TRBV18 combines with J gene TRBJ2-1; D tentatively reads TRBD1 or TRBD2 (5 bases each). The CDR3 covers 14 residues. Deletions cut 4 bases from V and 4 bases from J, with 11 bases between. Germline CDR1 KGHSH, CDR2 LQKENI. Here the CDR3 reads CASSRAGTYNEQFF. CDR3 DNA: TGTGCCAGCTCACGTGCCGGGACGTACAATGAGCAGTTCTTC.